The table lists the clone carrying this T cell receptor (beta chain) with many counts. From roughly 390 ng of RNA, a library with molecular barcoded alpha/delta and beta/gamma adaptors was made. TCRdb redid the calling of the reads with MiXCR, one entry per CDR3 protein. The sample has about 47,000 distinct CDR3 sequences; roughly 12% are singletons. This record comes from a study of read filtering for tumor transcriptome and immune sequencing. At the level of the study: 8 or 9 patients were R-ISS I, approximately 15 were R-ISS II, more than five were R-ISS III.

The source material was a population of CD138-negative cells sorted from bone marrow. This clonotype originated in a donor aged 40 or older with multiple myeloma.

The CDR3 loop is CSAPHRLAQDNEQFF. In DNA form, the CDR3 reads TGCAGTGCTCCCCACCGGCTAGCTCAGGACAATGAGCAGTTCTTC. The V and J genes are TRBV20-1 and TRBJ2-1; a weak D match, TRBD2 (5 bases). V gave up 5 bases and J gave up 5 bases, with 19 bases separating them. The CDR3 runs 15 residues. The germline CDR1 and CDR2 sequences are DFQATT and SNEGSKA (reference sequence).